Listed below are T cell receptor beta chains from one sample, sequenced in a study of radiotherapy plus CTLA-4 blockade in lung cancer. Only in-frame clones appear in the TCRdb table, and some are missing; sequencing was by immunoSEQ multiplex PCR. The data show 65,000 to 100,000 clones, around 83% seen once. The material was peripheral blood, obtained from a patient treated with radiotherapy plus ipilimumab. The receptors originated from a human donor with non-small cell lung cancer who had stable disease on radiotherapy plus ipilimumab. Each CDR3 is given with its conserved first and last residue. Each record gives: V gene, D gene, clone size, J gene, CDR3 DNA, CDR3 protein. The D gene is left open where the match is weak. The size field is filled for only some rows; it gives once, few, many or a size class.

>TRBV28|-|once|TRBJ1-5
TGTGCCAGCAGTTTATTTGGGCAGGGCAATCAGCCCCAGCATTTT
CASSLFGQGNQPQHF
>TRBV5-1|-|-|TRBJ2-7
TGCGCCAGCAGCAGGGTAGGCGGCGAGCAGTACTTC
CASSRVGGEQYF
>TRBV10-2|-|few|TRBJ1-3
TGCGCCAGCAGAGGGACTGCCTACTCTGGAAACACCATATATTTT
CASRGTAYSGNTIYF
>TRBV30|-|-|TRBJ2-3
TGTGCCTGGAGTGTACTGGCGGGGCCCACAGATACGCAGTATTTT
CAWSVLAGPTDTQYF
>TRBV7-6|TRBD1|-|TRBJ2-5
TGTGCCAGCAGCAGGGGGCCCCAAGAGACCCAGTACTTC
CASSRGPQETQYF
>TRBV6-5|-|-|TRBJ2-7
TGTGCCAGCAGTTACTCCAGGACAAACGAGCAGTACTTC
CASSYSRTNEQYF
>TRBV6-1|-|-|TRBJ1-5
TGTGCCAGCAGAGTACAGGGTCGGAGCAATCAGCCCCAGCATTTT
CASRVQGRSNQPQHF
>TRBV9|TRBD2|-|TRBJ2-7
TGTGCCAGCAGTGGGCCCGGGACTAGCGGCGAGCAGTACTTC
CASSGPGTSGEQYF
>TRBV9|TRBD1|-|TRBJ1-1
TGTGCCAGCAGCGGTGGGGCTCAGGGGGCCGCTGAAGCTTTCTTT
CASSGGAQGAAEAFF
>TRBV6-6|-|-|TRBJ2-1
TGTGCCAGCAGTTCAGGTCTCGATGAGCAGTTCTTC
CASSSGLDEQFF
>TRBV23-1|TRBD1|-|TRBJ1-4
TGCGCCAGCCCTCGGGACAGGCCGAATGAAAAACTGTTTTTT
CASPRDRPNEKLFF
>TRBV20-1|TRBD1|once|TRBJ2-7
TGCAGTGCTGTCAGGGGGAACGAGCAGTACTTC
CSAVRGNEQYF
>TRBV5-1|TRBD1|-|TRBJ2-3
TGCGCCAGCAGCTTGGATACAGGGGGAACAGATACGCAGTATTTT
CASSLDTGGTDTQYF
>TRBV4-2|TRBD1|once|TRBJ2-1
TGTGCCAGCAGCCGCCGGGACAGGGAGGGGAATGAGCAGTTCTTC
CASSRRDREGNEQFF
>TRBV2|-|-|TRBJ1-2
TGTGCCAGCAGAACACAGGGCAACTATGGCTACACCTTC
CASRTQGNYGYTF
>TRBV2|TRBD1|-|TRBJ2-7
TGTGCCAGCAAGGGACAGGGGACCCACGAGCAGTACTTC
CASKGQGTHEQYF
>TRBV4-1|-|-|TRBJ1-5
TGCGCCAGCAGCGTTGACAGGTCCAACAATCAGCCCCAGCATTTT
CASSVDRSNNQPQHF
>TRBV7-2|TRBD1|-|TRBJ2-7
TGTGCCAGCAGCTTAGGACAGGGAACCGAGCAGTACTTC
CASSLGQGTEQYF
>TRBV12-5|-|-|TRBJ2-2
TGTGCTAGTGGTTTGACGGGACCATGGAACACCGGGGAGCTGTTTTTT
CASGLTGPWNTGELFF
>TRBV28|TRBD1|-|TRBJ1-5
TGTGCCAGCAGGCCGGGACAGGGATCCCAGCCCCAGCATTTT
CASRPGQGSQPQHF
>TRBV6-5|TRBD1|-|TRBJ1-1
TGTGCCAGCAGTTTCGGGACAGGGGGAAGTATGAATGAAGCTTTCTTT
CASSFGTGGSMNEAFF
>TRBV29-1|-|few|TRBJ1-5
TGCAGCGGACGTGAGGGGGAAGGTCAGCCCCAGCATTTT
CSGREGEGQPQHF
>TRBV5-1|-|-|TRBJ1-2
TGCGCCAGCAGCTTGGCCGGGACATCTTTAGGCTACACCTTC
CASSLAGTSLGYTF
>TRBV6-4|TRBD2|-|TRBJ2-5
TGTGCCAGCAGTGACTCGTGTGCGGGGCTGGGGCTAGCGGGGTGGGTGCGAGAGACCCAGTACTTC
CASSDSCAGLGLAGWVRETQYF